This entry lists 9 T cell receptor beta chains sequenced from one sample in a study of cytomegalovirus exposure and HLA in healthy donors. The PCR employed 60 Vbeta primers together with 13 Jbeta primers. The table came from immunoSEQ multiplex PCR; TCRdb's copy has only in-frame clones and leaves some out. The sample lists under 150,000 clones, over 60% occurring once. Sequencing input: PBMCs. Receptors originate from a man between 18 and 35 years old in good health and CMV-seropositive.

The CDR3 nucleotides are TGTGCCAGCAGTGACCCTCACAGGGCTGGAAACACCATATATTTT. This translates into CASSDPHRAGNTIYF. The chain has TRBV25-1 and TRBJ1-3; tentatively, D is TRBD1 (6 bases). The germline CDR1 and CDR2 sequences are MGHDK and SYGVNS. This CDR3 comprises 15 residues. V lost 3 bases, J lost 2 bases, and 11 bases lay in between.

The chain combines TRBV7-2 with TRBJ1-6; 8 nucleotides match TRBD1. This CDR3 has 15 amino acids. J was trimmed by 7 bases and V by 5 bases; bases with no gene match: 7. In germline, CDR1 is SGHTA, CDR2 FQGNSA. The DNA of the CDR3 is TGTGCCAGCAGCCTCCTCGGGACAGGAAATTCACCCCTCCACTTT. This codes for CASSLLGTGNSPLHF.

The count of this clone is one. V usage is TRBV7-6 and J usage is TRBJ2-1, with TRBD2 matching 7 bases. Per the germline V gene, CDR1 is SGHVS and CDR2 is FNYEAQ. V shed 2 bases, J shed 1 base, and the junction held 5 bases outside the gene matches. The CDR3 has 16 amino acids. For the CDR3, the DNA is TGTGCCAGCAGCTTAAGGTCTAGCGGATCCTACAATGAGCAGTTCTTC. Encoded protein: CASSLRSSGSYNEQFF.

This clone has a handful of counts. This rearrangement joins TRBV7-9 to TRBJ2-3; 9 bases align to TRBD1. Germline V gives CDR1 SEHNR, CDR2 FQNEAQ (reference sequence). J gave up 4 bases and V 5 bases, and 13 bases lay outside the gene matches. The CDR3 is made up of 17 amino acids. In DNA form, the CDR3 reads TGTGCCAGCAGCCCTAGAGGTACAGGGGGCGCATCAGATACGCAGTATTTT. It translates to CASSPRGTGGASDTQYF.

The chain has TRBV7-9 and TRBJ2-2, with D tentatively TRBD2 (5 bases). The CDR3 is 16 residues long. Germline V gene lookup returns CDR1 SEHNR and CDR2 FQNEAQ (reference sequence). With 4 bases removed from V and 7 bases from J, the gap between germline ends came to 19 bases. In nucleotides, the CDR3 is TGTGCCAGCAGCTCTGCCCAATGGTCCGGGGTCGGGGAGCTGTTTTTT. Amino acids: CASSSAQWSGVGELFF. Based on the CDR3 plus reference TRBV7-9 and TRBJ2-2, the full variable domain is DTGVSQNPRHKITKRGQNVTFRCDPISEHNRLYWYRQTLGQGPEFLTYFQNEAQLEKSRLLSDRFSAERPKGSFSTLEIQRTEQGDSAMYLCASSSAQWSGVGELFFGEGSRLTVL.

The genes are TRBV13 and TRBJ1-6; no clear D gene. V lost 6 bases and J lost 10, with 16 bases in between. CDR1 PRHDT and CDR2 FYEKMQ come from the germline V gene (reference sequence). This CDR3 is 14 amino acids long. CDR3 loop: CASSPGPRESPLHF. CDR3 in DNA: TGTGCCAGCAGTCCGGGTCCGCGGGAGTCACCCCTCCACTTT.

The chain links TRBV28 to TRBJ1-2, with 7 bases aligning to TRBD1. Germline V gene sequence: CDR1 MDHEN, CDR2 SYDVKM. This CDR3 is built from 15 residues. Trimming cost V 5 bases and J 8 bases; bases outside gene matches: 14. CDR3 nucleotide sequence: TGTGCCAGCAGTACCGGAGCCGACAGGGTAGACGGCTACACCTTC. Translation gives CASSTGADRVDGYTF.

V is TRBV20-1 and J is TRBJ2-7; 7 bases agree with TRBD2. There are 11 residues in the CDR3. The V gene's germline CDR1 is DFQATT and CDR2 SNEGSKA (reference sequence). Trimming at V came to 3 bases and at J to 6 bases, leaving 2 bases not matched to a gene. This CDR3 reads CSASTGGEQYV. CDR3 DNA: TGCAGTGCTAGTACGGGGGGCGAGCAGTACGTC.

The V call is TRBV7-3, the J call TRBJ2-1; 7 nucleotides align to TRBD1. The germline V gene has CDR1 SGHTA and CDR2 FQGTGA. Germline trimming cut 5 bases from V and 7 bases from J; bases unmatched to any gene: 5. This CDR3 region has 13 residues. The CDR3 region is CASSPTGRNEQFF. The CDR3 DNA sequence: TGTGCCAGCAGCCCGACAGGGCGTAATGAGCAGTTCTTC.